The 14 T cell receptor beta chains reported below all come from one sample, sequenced in a study of T cell clusters in autoimmune cytopenias. Each sample's input was roughly 270 ng genomic DNA, 30,000 to 45,000 genome equivalents. TRB was amplified by touch-down multiplex PCR, primer pools A and B combined. TCRdb re-called the multiplex PCR reads and shows each CDR3 protein once, DNA omitted. Recorded for this sample: roughly 7,000 distinct CDR3 sequences. Sequencing input: peripheral blood. The receptors originated from a human donor with an autoimmune cytopenia or autoimmune hepatitis (not recorded which).

This CDR3 reads CATSETAHSNQPQHF. The chain combines TRBV24-1 with TRBJ1-5; TCRdb reports TRBD1, a call that lacks DNA to check it against. Germline CDR1 reads KGHDR; CDR2 reads SFDVKD. This CDR3 has 15 amino acids.

The chain joins TRBV20-1 to TRBJ2-5; TCRdb reports TRBD1, a call that lacks DNA to check it against. Germline V lookup: CDR1 DFQATT, CDR2 SNEGSKA (reference sequence). This CDR3 is built from 12 residues. CDR3 loop: CSASPTGETQYF.

This rearrangement joins TRBV2 to TRBJ2-7. The length of the CDR3 is 11 residues. Germline CDR1 reads SNHLY; CDR2 reads FYNNEI. CDR3: CASSVMFEQYF.

The chain has TRBV9 and TRBJ1-6. The CDR3 totals 15 residues. Per the germline V gene, CDR1 is SGDLS and CDR2 is YYNGEE. Here the CDR3 reads CASSAGDLGNSPLHF.

This clonotype is identified as medium-sized from frequency. V gene TRBV19 combines with J gene TRBJ1-1. CDR1 LNHDA and CDR2 SQIVND come from the germline V gene (reference sequence). The CDR3 is 13 amino acids. CDR3 loop: CASSRDRNTEAFF.

By frequency, this clonotype registers medium-sized (0.01 to 0.1%). The J gene is TRBJ1-6, the V gene TRBV6-5. This CDR3 has 15 residues. Germline lookup yields CDR1 MNHEY and CDR2 SVGAGI. The CDR3: CASSRRQDLMSPLHF.

This clonotype is classed as medium-sized by frequency. The chain carries TRBV15 and TRBJ2-1; TCRdb's D gene call, TRBD2, goes unchecked for lack of DNA. The CDR3 sequence is 19 residues long. CDR1 is LNHNV, CDR2 YYDKDF, per germline (reference sequence). The CDR3 loop reads CATSRDGLAGEHRLNEQFF.

This clonotype ranks as medium-sized in terms of frequency. The CDR3 loop is CASRSGTGILEQYF. V and J are TRBV13 and TRBJ2-7; without DNA, the TCRdb call of TRBD1 cannot be checked. Looked up from germline, CDR1 is PRHDT and CDR2 is FYEKMQ (reference sequence). This CDR3 has 14 residues.

The chain employs TRBV7-2 and TRBJ2-1. The length of the CDR3 is 14 residues. CDR1 SGHTA and CDR2 FQGNSA come from the germline V gene. The CDR3 loop is CASSLDYSYNEQFF. The entire variable domain, with the rest obtained from reference TRBV7-2 and TRBJ2-1, is as follows: GAGVSQSPSNKVTEKGKDVELRCDPISGHTALYWYRQSLGQGLEFLIYFQGNSAPDKSGLPSDRFSAERTGGSVSTLTIQRTQQEDSAVYLCASSLDYSYNEQFFGPGTRLTVL.

This clonotype registers medium-sized by frequency. The rearrangement uses TRBV19 and TRBJ2-2. CDR1 and CDR2 from the germline V gene are LNHDA and SQIVND (reference sequence). CDR3 size: 15 residues. CDR3 loop: CASSISRYGAGELFF.

This clonotype registers medium-sized by frequency. J is TRBJ2-7 and V is TRBV15; the TCRdb call, TRBD1, lacks DNA for checking. CDR1 LNHNV and CDR2 YYDKDF come from the germline V gene (reference sequence). There are 15 residues in the CDR3. The CDR3 loop is CATSEGTGLAYEQYF.

This clonotype is classed as medium-sized (0.01 to 0.1%) by frequency. The rearrangement links TRBV19 to TRBJ2-5; TCRdb indicates TRBD1, and absent DNA this call remains unverified. Per germline, CDR1 LNHDA and CDR2 SQIVND (reference sequence). The CDR3 consists of 15 residues. CDR3 sequence reads: CASKGTDRYQETQYF.

This clonotype is medium-sized (0.01 to 0.1%) by frequency. The gene calls are TRBV19 and TRBJ2-2. The CDR3 spans 13 residues. Germline-derived CDR1 and CDR2 are LNHDA and SQIVND (reference sequence). CDR3 in amino acids: CASSIVYPGELFF.

This clonotype counts as medium-sized (0.01 to 0.1%) by frequency. The rearrangement uses TRBV12-3 or TRBV12-4 and TRBJ2-2. The CDR3 covers 13 residues. The CDR3: CASSHFETGELFF.